This T cell receptor (beta chain) derives from a study of shared clonotypes between healthy human individuals. TCRdb's copy holds only in-frame clones and misses some; the assay was immunoSEQ multiplex PCR. The data contain some 2,000,000 clones, 90% to 95% of them singletons. CDR1 is SEHNR, CDR2 FQNEAQ, per germline (reference sequence). V dropped 3 bases and J dropped 0 bases, with 12 bases sitting between them. This CDR3 region has 16 residues. This clonotype originated in a man aged 18-30 years in good health. The gene calls are TRBV7-9 and TRBJ1-3, with D perhaps matching TRBD1 (6 bases). The sample comprised naive CD4+ T cells sorted from blood. The sample's subset: CD45RA+ positively selected. CDR3 sequence reads: CASSLGGHISGNTIYF. For the CDR3, the DNA is TGTGCCAGCAGCTTGGGGGGACACATCTCTGGAAACACCATATATTTT. Full variable domain (remainder filled in from reference TRBV7-9 and TRBJ1-3): DTGVSQNPRHKITKRGQNVTFRCDPISEHNRLYWYRQTLGQGPEFLTYFQNEAQLEKSRLLSDRFSAERPKGSFSTLEIQRTEQGDSAMYLCASSLGGHISGNTIYFGEGSWLTVV.